A single sample gave rise to the 18 T cell receptor beta chains below, sequenced in a study of CD8 T cells in Susac syndrome. Reverse transcription of roughly 0.45 to 1 ug RNA used random hexamers. TCRdb fed the immunoSEQ multiplex PCR reads into MiXCR, producing one record per CDR3 protein. The sample gives 150,000 to 200,000 distinct CDR3 sequences, roughly 95% of which show up once; about 0.093% is in the top ten. Sample: CD4+ T cells from PBMCs. Every receptor here comes from a human donor with multiple sclerosis.

The V and J genes are TRBV5-1 and TRBJ2-7; no definite D call. Deletions cut 1 base from V and 2 bases from J, with 13 bases between. Germline CDR1 reads SGHRS; CDR2 reads YFSETQ. The CDR3 sequence is 15 residues long. The CDR3: CASSLLGTNTYEQYF. The CDR3 nucleotides read TGCGCCAGCAGCTTGCTGGGAACCAATACCTACGAGCAGTACTTC.

The chain employs TRBV12-3 or TRBV12-4 and TRBJ2-2; D uncertain. Trimming shortened V by 6 bases and J by 2 bases, and 19 bases separated the two germline ends. The CDR3 has 17 amino acids. CDR3 sequence reads: CASSPQQGHSNTGELFF. CDR3 bases: TGTGCCAGCAGCCCCCAACAAGGTCACAGCAACACCGGGGAGCTGTTTTTT.

This rearrangement joins TRBV7-9 to TRBJ2-5; D not certain. The CDR3 spans 15 residues. The germline gives CDR1 SEHNR, CDR2 FQNEAQ (reference sequence). V was cut by 0 bases and J by 1 base, with 9 bases left in between. The CDR3 DNA is TGTGCCAGCAGCTTAGCTAGACGAGCCCAAGAGACCCAGTACTTC. It translates to CASSLARRAQETQYF. Supplemented by reference TRBV7-9 and TRBJ2-5, the full variable domain reads DTGVSQNPRHKITKRGQNVTFRCDPISEHNRLYWYRQTLGQGPEFLTYFQNEAQLEKSRLLSDRFSAERPKGSFSTLEIQRTEQGDSAMYLCASSLARRAQETQYFGPGTRLLVL.

This clonotype was picked up one time. The chain carries TRBV7-2 and TRBJ2-3; D gene uncertain. The CDR3 is 12 amino acids. V gave up 5 bases and J gave up 2 bases, with 5 bases separating them. The germline gives CDR1 SGHTA, CDR2 FQGNSA. CDR3 loop: CASSPITDTQYF. CDR3 coding DNA: TGTGCCAGCAGCCCGATCACAGATACGCAGTATTTT.

The rearrangement links TRBV3-1 to TRBJ2-2; D call uncertain. CDR3 length equals 14 residues. V lost 2 bases and J 6 bases, leaving 10 bases between the germline ends. Germline CDR1 LGHDT, CDR2 YNNKEL (reference sequence). Here the CDR3 reads CASSQRTVAGELFF. The CDR3 nucleotides read TGTGCCAGCAGCCAACGAACAGTGGCCGGGGAGCTGTTTTTT.

J is TRBJ2-7 and V is TRBV12-5; no definite D call. This CDR3 is 15 amino acids long. Germline CDR1 and CDR2: LGHNT and FRNRAP. V was pared by 7 bases and J by 3 bases, with 19 bases between. The CDR3 sequence: CASAPGRALFYEQYF. In DNA, the CDR3 is TGTGCTAGTGCCCCCGGTAGAGCACTCTTCTACGAGCAGTACTTC.

V is TRBV29-1 and J is TRBJ1-1; D is possibly TRBD1 (5 bases). This CDR3 is 12 amino acids long. Germline-derived CDR1 and CDR2 are SQVTM and ANQGSEA. V dropped 3 bases and J dropped 4 bases, with 9 bases sitting between them. DNA of the CDR3: TGCAGCGTTGATCCTGGGGGCACTGAAGCTTTCTTT. This gives the protein CSVDPGGTEAFF.

This rearrangement joins TRBV6-5 to TRBJ2-3; D assignment may be TRBD1 or TRBD2 (5 bases each). The CDR3 is 12 residues long. Germline V CDR1 and CDR2: MNHEY, SVGAGI. Trimming took 6 bases from V and 8 from J, leaving 12 bases between them. The CDR3 region is CASRGPGATQYF. DNA of the CDR3: TGTGCCAGCAGGGGACCCGGGGCTACGCAGTATTTT.

The rearrangement joins TRBV5-6 to TRBJ2-7, with TRBD1 matching over 7 bases. The CDR3 extends over 16 amino acids. Germline V gives CDR1 SGHDT, CDR2 YYEEEE. Trimming cost V 3 bases and J 2 bases; bases outside gene matches: 11. CDR3 sequence (DNA): TGTGCCAGCAGCTGGACCCACAGGGGAAGCCCCTACGAGCAGTACTTC. It is translated as CASSWTHRGSPYEQYF. Full variable domain (remainder filled in from reference TRBV5-6 and TRBJ2-7): DAGVTQSPTHLIKTRGQQVTLRCSPKSGHDTVSWYQQALGQGPQFIFQYYEEEERQRGNFPDRFSGHQFPNYSSELNVNALLLGDSALYLCASSWTHRGSPYEQYFGPGTRLTVT.

The chain carries TRBV20-1 and TRBJ1-4; D is possibly TRBD1 (5 bases). This CDR3 region has 14 residues. The germline CDR1 and CDR2 sequences are DFQATT and SNEGSKA (reference sequence). V was clipped by 0 bases and J by 7 bases, with 12 bases between them. The DNA for the CDR3 is TGCAGTGCTAGAGAGTCCGCGAGGGGTGAAAAACTGTTTTTT. It specifies CSARESARGEKLFF.

The gene calls are TRBV20-1 and TRBJ1-5; unclear D gene. Germline loops: CDR1 DFQATT, CDR2 SNEGSKA (reference sequence). Trimming left V 4 bases short and J 6 bases short, with 19 bases between. The CDR3 extends over 15 amino acids. The CDR3 is CSAKGRDFVSQPQHF. The CDR3 DNA sequence: TGCAGTGCTAAGGGCCGGGATTTTGTCAGTCAGCCCCAGCATTTT.

V is TRBV20-1 and J is TRBJ2-7, with 7 bases matching TRBD1. In germline, CDR1 is DFQATT, CDR2 SNEGSKA (reference sequence). The junction had 3 bases not matched to a gene; V was cut back by 3 bases and J by 1 base. There are 13 residues in the CDR3. The CDR3 DNA reads as TGCAGTGCTAGGGACAGGTTATCCTACGAGCAGTACTTC. This translates into CSARDRLSYEQYF.

J is TRBJ2-5 and V is TRBV12-3 or TRBV12-4; no definite D call. The length of the CDR3 is 12 residues. Between the trimmed V and J ends, which lost 6 bases and 5 bases, there was a span of 10 bases. As DNA, the CDR3 is TGTGCCAGCAGCCCGGAAGGGGAGACCCAGTACTTC. Translated, it gives CASSPEGETQYF.

V and J are TRBV28 and TRBJ2-2, with D maybe TRBD1 (6 bases). Trimming cost V 6 bases and J 0 bases, with 14 bases left between them. CDR3 length: 16 amino acids. Germline values: CDR1 MDHEN, CDR2 SYDVKM. CDR3 sequence (DNA): TGTGCCAGCAGCGCCTCGGGACATTCGAACACCGGGGAGCTGTTTTTT. This gives the protein CASSASGHSNTGELFF.

The gene calls are TRBV6-2 or TRBV6-3 and TRBJ2-1; 10 bases line up with TRBD2. With 5 bases clipped from V and 1 base from J, the junction kept 5 bases outside the gene matches. Germline CDR1 MNHEY, CDR2 SVGEGT. The CDR3 has 16 amino acids. The CDR3 region is CASSPLAGGSYNEQFF. DNA of the CDR3: TGTGCCAGCAGTCCATTAGCGGGGGGATCCTACAATGAGCAGTTCTTC.

This clonotype was counted once. The CDR3 DNA reads as TGTGCCAGCGTAACGACCCCGGGACGGCCCACAGATACGCAGTATTTT. This encodes CASVTTPGRPTDTQYF. The V call is TRBV28, the J call TRBJ2-3, with D possibly being TRBD1 or TRBD2 (5 bases each). The length of the CDR3 is 16 residues. Deletions cut 8 bases from V and 2 bases from J, with 20 bases between. The germline CDR1 and CDR2 sequences are MDHEN and SYDVKM.

The chain carries TRBV20-1 and TRBJ2-5; D not certain. CDR3 size: 10 residues. V lost 5 bases and J 7 bases, leaving 8 bases between the germline ends. Germline loops: CDR1 DFQATT, CDR2 SNEGSKA (reference sequence). CDR3 amino acids: CSAPLGTQYF. The DNA for the CDR3 is TGCAGTGCTCCGTTGGGGACCCAGTACTTC.

The CDR3, as DNA: TGTGCCAGCAGCCAATCCGGCCGAGGGGAGACCCAGTACTTC. This sequence encodes CASSQSGRGETQYF. The chain recombines TRBV4-2 with TRBJ2-5; D is possibly TRBD2 (5 bases). V was trimmed by 2 bases and J by 5 bases, leaving 12 bases between them. Germline values: CDR1 LGHNA, CDR2 YNFKEQ. The CDR3 length is 14 residues.